This TCR beta chain emerged from a study of blood T cells in healthy people across ages. Germline CDR1 MNHNS, CDR2 SASEGT. Trimming cost V 1 base and J 5 bases, with 11 bases left between them. The CDR3 sequence is 14 residues long. A sample-barcoded 5' primer and a J-beta primer mix were used in a second PCR of about 7 to 12 cycles. TCRdb re-called the 5' RACE reads with MiXCR, one entry per CDR3 protein. The sample consists of 700,000 to 1,000,000 distinct CDR3 sequences, around 45% of them appearing once. This clonotype originated in a man in his sixties in good health. V usage is TRBV6-1 and J usage is TRBJ2-5, with unresolved D. Sequencing was performed on blood. The CDR3 here is CASSEELSRETQYF. DNA for the CDR3: TGTGCCAGCAGTGAAGAATTAAGTCGGGAGACCCAGTACTTC.